A selection of T cell receptor beta chains follows, all from one sample in a study of blood T cells in healthy people across ages. TCRdb ran MiXCR on the 5' RACE reads and lists one entry per CDR3 protein. The table lists hundreds of thousands of distinct CDR3 sequences, about 37% of them singletons. The sample comprised blood. The receptors were sampled from a man aged 18 to 30 in good health. Each CDR3 is given with its conserved first and last residue. A D gene is named only where the DNA matches it firmly. The listing skips clone size in some rows; elsewhere it reads once, few, many or a size class.

J: TRBJ2-3
V: TRBV7-8
D: .
size: .
DNA: TGTGCCAGCCGGAGATCCGGAGATACGCAGTATTTT
CDR3: CASRRSGDTQYF

J: TRBJ1-2
V: TRBV12-3/TRBV12-4
D: .
size: few
DNA: TGTGCCAGCAGTTTAATATCCAACTATGGCTACACCTTC
CDR3: CASSLISNYGYTF

J: TRBJ1-1
V: TRBV2
D: .
size: .
DNA: TGTGCCAGCACCGGGACTTTTCCTGAAGCTTTCTTT
CDR3: CASTGTFPEAFF

J: TRBJ2-1
V: TRBV30
D: TRBD2
size: few
DNA: TGTGCCTGGAGCCACTCCAGGACTAGCGTCTGGAATGAGCAGTTCTTC
CDR3: CAWSHSRTSVWNEQFF

J: TRBJ2-7
V: TRBV11-2
D: .
size: few
DNA: TGTGCCAGCAGCTTAGTAGGGGGGGCACGATACGAGCAGTACTTC
CDR3: CASSLVGGARYEQYF

J: TRBJ2-1
V: TRBV20-1
D: .
size: few
DNA: TGCAGTGCTAGTTCTAGCGAGGTATCCTACAATGAGCAGTTCTTC
CDR3: CSASSSEVSYNEQFF

J: TRBJ2-3
V: TRBV6-1
D: TRBD1
size: .
DNA: TGTGCCAGCAGTGGTCGACAGGGGAATACGCGGTATTTT
CDR3: CASSGRQGNTRYF

J: TRBJ2-7
V: TRBV6-2/TRBV6-3
D: TRBD2
size: few
DNA: TGTGCCAGCAGTTACCTTGGACTAGCCTACGAGCAGTACTTC
CDR3: CASSYLGLAYEQYF

J: TRBJ2-6
V: TRBV20-1
D: .
size: once
DNA: TGCAGTGCTAGAGAGGGGCAGCCTTACTCTGGGGCCAGCGTCCTGACTTTC
CDR3: CSAREGQPYSGASVLTF

J: TRBJ2-3
V: TRBV20-1
D: .
size: .
DNA: TGCAGTGCTCGGGGGTGGACAGATACGCAGTATTTT
CDR3: CSARGWTDTQYF

J: TRBJ2-1
V: TRBV15
D: TRBD2
size: .
DNA: TGTGCCACCAGCGGGCTAGCGGGGGATTACTCCTACAATGAGCAGTTCTTC
CDR3: CATSGLAGDYSYNEQFF

J: TRBJ2-1
V: TRBV4-1
D: .
size: .
DNA: TGCGCCAGCAGCCGAACCGGCAACAATGAGCAGTTCTTC
CDR3: CASSRTGNNEQFF

J: TRBJ2-3
V: TRBV24-1
D: TRBD1
size: .
DNA: TGTGCCACCAGTGATTTGGGCGGGACAGGAAACACAGATACGCAGTATTTT
CDR3: CATSDLGGTGNTDTQYF

J: TRBJ1-2
V: TRBV20-1
D: .
size: .
DNA: TGCAGTGCTGCGGAACCAGGAAGCTATGGCTACACCTTC
CDR3: CSAAEPGSYGYTF

J: TRBJ1-5
V: TRBV27
D: .
size: many
DNA: TGTGCCAGCAGCTTCCGCAGGAATCAGCCCCAGCATTTT
CDR3: CASSFRRNQPQHF

J: TRBJ1-2
V: TRBV5-1
D: .
size: .
DNA: TGCGCCAGCAGCTTTTTAGAGAGCTATGGCTACACCTTC
CDR3: CASSFLESYGYTF

J: TRBJ1-2
V: TRBV14
D: .
size: .
DNA: TGTGCCAGCAGCCCACTCGGGAGTACTAACTATGGCTACACCTTC
CDR3: CASSPLGSTNYGYTF

J: TRBJ2-1
V: TRBV29-1
D: TRBD2
size: .
DNA: TGCAGCGTTATCATGAGCGGGGGGGGCAAGGAGCAGTTCTTC
CDR3: CSVIMSGGGKEQFF

J: TRBJ2-1
V: TRBV20-1
D: TRBD1
size: many
DNA: TGCAGTGCTAGGCGGGACAGGGTTCACAATGAGCAGTTCTTC
CDR3: CSARRDRVHNEQFF

J: TRBJ1-1
V: TRBV5-1
D: .
size: .
DNA: TGCGCCAGCAGCACGGACTCTGAAGCTTTCTTT
CDR3: CASSTDSEAFF

J: TRBJ1-2
V: TRBV2
D: TRBD1
size: few
DNA: TGTGCCAGCAGTGGGGACAGGGCAGGCGGCTACACCTTC
CDR3: CASSGDRAGGYTF

J: TRBJ2-2
V: TRBV7-3
D: .
size: few
DNA: TGTGCCAGCAGCCTTAGTCGGGGGGCCAACACCGGGGAGCTGTTTTTT
CDR3: CASSLSRGANTGELFF

J: TRBJ2-7
V: TRBV5-1
D: TRBD1
size: .
DNA: TGCGCCAGCAGCCAACCTCGGACAGGGGGTGCATACGAGCAGTACTTC
CDR3: CASSQPRTGGAYEQYF

J: TRBJ1-4
V: TRBV12-3/TRBV12-4
D: .
size: many
DNA: TGTGCCAGCAGTTTGACAGACAATGAAAAACTGTTTTTT
CDR3: CASSLTDNEKLFF

J: TRBJ2-1
V: TRBV4-1
D: TRBD1
size: few
DNA: TGCGCCAGCAGCCCAAGTGGGACAGGGGGCAATGAGCAGTTCTTC
CDR3: CASSPSGTGGNEQFF

J: TRBJ2-2
V: TRBV29-1
D: .
size: few
DNA: TGCAGCGTTATGTACACCGGGGAGCTGTTTTTT
CDR3: CSVMYTGELFF

J: TRBJ2-5
V: TRBV12-3/TRBV12-4
D: TRBD2
size: .
DNA: TGTGCCAGCAGTGGGGGGGACCAAGAGACCCAGTACTTC
CDR3: CASSGGDQETQYF